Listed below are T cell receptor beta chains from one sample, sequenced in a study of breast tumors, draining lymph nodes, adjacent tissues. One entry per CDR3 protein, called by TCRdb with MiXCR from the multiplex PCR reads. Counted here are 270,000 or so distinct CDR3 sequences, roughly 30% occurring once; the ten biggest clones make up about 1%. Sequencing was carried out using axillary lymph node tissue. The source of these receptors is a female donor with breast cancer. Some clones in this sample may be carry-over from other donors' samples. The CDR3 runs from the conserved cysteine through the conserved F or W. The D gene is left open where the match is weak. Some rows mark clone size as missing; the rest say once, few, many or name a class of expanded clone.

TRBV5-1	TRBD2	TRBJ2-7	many	CASSAEGGRTYEQYF	TGCGCCAGCAGCGCGGAAGGCGGGAGGACGTACGAGCAGTACTTC
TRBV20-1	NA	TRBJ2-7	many	CSARALGLTYEQYF	TGCAGTGCTAGAGCCCTTGGACTGACCTACGAGCAGTACTTC
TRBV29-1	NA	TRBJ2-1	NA	CSGSARYNEQFF	TGCAGTGGCAGCGCCCGTTACAATGAGCAGTTCTTC
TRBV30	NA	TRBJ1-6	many	CAWSSQGSYNSPLHF	TGTGCCTGGTCCTCACAGGGATCGTATAATTCACCCCTCCACTTT
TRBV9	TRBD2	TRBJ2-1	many	CASSVAASGRPEKFF	TGTGCCAGCAGCGTAGCGGCTAGCGGGAGGCCGGAGAAGTTCTTC
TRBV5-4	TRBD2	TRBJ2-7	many	CASSLSSGRAEQYF	TGTGCCAGCAGCTTGTCTAGCGGGAGAGCCGAGCAGTACTTC
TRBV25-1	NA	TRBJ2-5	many	CASTTKTGGPGLRYF	TGTGCCAGCACCACAAAGACCGGGGGACCGGGACTCCGGTACTTC
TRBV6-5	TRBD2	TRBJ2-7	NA	CASSPQTSGSYEQYF	TGTGCCAGCAGTCCCCAGACTAGCGGCTCCTACGAGCAGTACTTC
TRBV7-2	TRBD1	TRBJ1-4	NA	CASSSVTGQPNEKLFF	TGTGCCAGCAGCTCCGTCACGGGACAGCCTAATGAAAAACTGTTTTTT
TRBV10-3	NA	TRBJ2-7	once	CAIGESPAYEQYF	TGTGCTATCGGTGAGTCGCCGGCCTACGAGCAGTACTTC
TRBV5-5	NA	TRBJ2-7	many	CASSLNGLDEQYF	TGTGCCAGCAGCTTGAACGGTCTGGACGAGCAGTACTTC
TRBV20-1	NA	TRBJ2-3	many	CSASYGPGVSTDTQYF	TGCAGTGCTAGTTACGGGCCGGGTGTTTCCACAGATACGCAGTATTTT
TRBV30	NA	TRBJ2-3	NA	CAWSSGSEGTDTQYF	TGTGCCTGGAGCTCGGGCAGCGAGGGGACAGATACGCAGTATTTT
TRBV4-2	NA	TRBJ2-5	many	CASSPPRGSKETQYF	TGTGCCAGCAGCCCCCCCCGGGGTAGTAAAGAGACCCAGTACTTC
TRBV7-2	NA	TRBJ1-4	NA	CACSQGTTNEKLFF	TGTGCCTGCAGCCAAGGTACAACTAATGAAAAACTGTTTTTT
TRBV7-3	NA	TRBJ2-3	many	CASSLSWTDTQYF	TGTGCCAGCAGCTTAAGTTGGACAGATACGCAGTATTTT
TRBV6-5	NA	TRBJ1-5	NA	CASSYGTGRDQPQHF	TGTGCCAGCAGTTACGGTACAGGGAGGGATCAGCCCCAGCATTTT
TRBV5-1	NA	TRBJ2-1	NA	CASSTLWQAGNNEQSF	TGCGCCAGCAGCACCCTTTGGCAAGCAGGTAACAATGAGCAGTCCTTC
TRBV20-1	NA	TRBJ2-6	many	CSARGQGHGANVLTF	TGCAGTGCTAGAGGTCAGGGTCATGGGGCCAACGTCCTGACTTTC
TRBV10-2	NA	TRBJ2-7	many	CASGTGPYEQYF	TGCGCCAGCGGTACAGGGCCCTACGAGCAGTACTTC
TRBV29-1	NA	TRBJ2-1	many	CSVEATLGGYEQFF	TGCAGCGTTGAAGCCACACTAGGGGGGTATGAGCAGTTCTTC
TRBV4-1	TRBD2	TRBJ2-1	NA	CASSPKVVAGGLGNWGGNEQFF	TGCGCCAGCAGCCCAAAAGTGGTAGCGGGAGGGTTGGGGAACTGGGGCGGCAATGAGCAGTTCTTC
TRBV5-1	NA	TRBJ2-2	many	CASSPVPFANTGELFF	TGCGCCAGCAGCCCAGTTCCGTTCGCGAACACCGGGGAGCTGTTTTTT
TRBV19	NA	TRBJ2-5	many	CASRADLEETQYF	TGTGCCAGTAGGGCGGACCTCGAGGAGACCCAGTACTTC
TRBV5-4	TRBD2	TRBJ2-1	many	CASGTSWNNEQFF	TGTGCCAGTGGGACTAGCTGGAACAATGAGCAGTTCTTC
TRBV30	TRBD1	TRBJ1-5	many	CAWSGGTARPQHF	TGTGCCTGGAGTGGTGGGACAGCCCGGCCCCAGCATTTT
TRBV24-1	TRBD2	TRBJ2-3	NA	CATSEGSGSEDTQYF	TGTGCCACCAGCGAGGGTAGCGGGAGCGAAGATACGCAGTATTTT
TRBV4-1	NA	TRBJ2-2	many	CASSPTEGWGTGELFF	TGCGCCAGCAGTCCAACAGAGGGATGGGGCACCGGGGAGCTGTTTTTT
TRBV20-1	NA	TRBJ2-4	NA	CSAQLSTGKNIQYF	TGCAGTGCTCAGCTGTCGACAGGCAAAAACATTCAGTACTTC
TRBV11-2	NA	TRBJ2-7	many	CASSIGVFYEQYF	TGTGCCAGCAGCATTGGAGTGTTCTACGAGCAGTACTTC
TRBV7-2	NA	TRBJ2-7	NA	CASNSYEQYF	TGTGCCAGCAACTCCTACGAGCAGTACTTC
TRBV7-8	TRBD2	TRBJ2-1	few	CASSPQWGLAGGANEQFF	TGTGCCAGCAGCCCACAATGGGGACTAGCGGGGGGGGCCAATGAGCAGTTCTTC
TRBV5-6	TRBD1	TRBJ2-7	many	CASSDRGLDYEQYF	TGTGCCAGCAGTGACAGGGGGCTAGACTACGAGCAGTACTTC
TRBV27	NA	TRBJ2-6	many	CASSLQGSSGANVLTF	TGTGCCAGCAGTCTACAGGGTTCCTCTGGGGCCAACGTCCTGACTTTC
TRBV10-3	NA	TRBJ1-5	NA	CASSSGGVNLLGQPQHF	TGTGCCAGCAGTTCTGGCGGGGTAAACCTCCTGGGTCAGCCCCAGCATTTT
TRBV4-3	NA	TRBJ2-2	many	CASSQVNRIPGELFF	TGCGCCAGCAGCCAAGTTAACAGAATCCCCGGGGAGCTGTTTTTT
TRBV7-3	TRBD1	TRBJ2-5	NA	CASSAITGGGKETQYF	TGTGCCAGCAGCGCGATCACAGGGGGCGGGAAAGAGACCCAGTACTTC
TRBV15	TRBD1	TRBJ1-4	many	CATSRESWQGATNEKLFF	TGTGCCACCAGCAGAGAGTCGTGGCAGGGGGCAACTAATGAAAAACTGTTTTTT
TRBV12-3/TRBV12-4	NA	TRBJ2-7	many	CASSPPGTGGYEQYF	TGTGCCAGCAGCCCCCCCGGGACTGGGGGATACGAGCAGTACTTC
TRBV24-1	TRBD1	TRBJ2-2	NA	CATSDPHRGRGELFF	TGTGCCACCAGTGACCCCCACAGGGGCCGGGGGGAGCTGTTTTTT
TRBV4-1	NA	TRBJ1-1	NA	CASKIDTEAFF	TGCGCCAGCAAAATCGACACTGAAGCTTTCTTT
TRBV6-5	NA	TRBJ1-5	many	CASSTLEGYNQPQHF	TGTGCCAGCAGTACGTTGGAGGGCTACAATCAGCCCCAGCATTTT
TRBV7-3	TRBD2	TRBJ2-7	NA	CASSFLAGGADEQYF	TGTGCCAGCAGCTTCCTAGCGGGAGGTGCGGACGAGCAGTACTTC
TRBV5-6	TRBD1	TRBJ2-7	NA	CASSPGQGAEQYF	TGTGCCAGCAGCCCGGGACAGGGGGCCGAGCAGTACTTC
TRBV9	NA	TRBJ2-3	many	CASSVGVVNTDTQYF	TGTGCCAGCAGCGTCGGGGTGGTAAACACAGATACGCAGTATTTT
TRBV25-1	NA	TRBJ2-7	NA	CASSPTGLGDSYEQYF	TGTGCCAGCTCACCAACAGGGTTAGGGGACTCCTACGAGCAGTACTTC
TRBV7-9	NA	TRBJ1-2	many	CACSPGDNYGYTF	TGTGCCTGCAGCCCGGGGGACAACTATGGCTACACCTTC
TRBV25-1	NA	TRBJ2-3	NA	CASSANRGTDTQYF	TGTGCCAGCAGTGCTAACAGGGGCACAGATACGCAGTATTTT
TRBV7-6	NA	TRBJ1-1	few	CASSWGLLNTEAFF	TGTGCCAGTTCGTGGGGGCTTTTGAACACTGAAGCTTTCTTT
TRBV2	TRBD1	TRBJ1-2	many	CASSERFGWQGGGYTF	TGTGCCAGCAGTGAGAGGTTCGGTTGGCAGGGGGGTGGCTACACCTTC
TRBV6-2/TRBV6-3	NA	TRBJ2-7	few	CASSPGSSLQYEQYF	TGTGCCAGCAGCCCAGGGTCGAGCCTTCAGTACGAGCAGTACTTC
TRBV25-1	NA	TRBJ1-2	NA	CASRPTGLGGSGYTF	TGTGCCAGCAGGCCAACAGGCCTAGGAGGAAGTGGCTACACCTTC